These T cell receptor beta chains were read from a single sample in a study of cytomegalovirus exposure and HLA in healthy donors. This table comes from immunoSEQ multiplex PCR, and its TCRdb copy is limited to in-frame clones, with some not included. The table records around 110,000 clones, around a tenth of them present only once. Sequencing was performed on PBMCs. The receptors shown here come from a man aged 25 to 40 in good health and CMV-seronegative. Each CDR3 is given with its conserved first and last residue. D genes are given only for firm matches. Clone size is not always given. Where it is, it says once, few, many or a class for expanded clones.

TRBJ1-1 | . | . | TRBV5-1 | TGCGCCAGCAGCTGGAACAGGGCCACTGAAGCTTTCTTT | CASSWNRATEAFF
TRBJ1-2 | . | . | TRBV29-1 | TGCAGCGCCTCCCCTGGAGCGGGCTATGGCTACACCTTC | CSASPGAGYGYTF
TRBJ2-5 | TRBD1 | . | TRBV19 | TGTGCCAGTAGTACCCAGGGACAGAGCTTGACCCAGTACTTC | CASSTQGQSLTQYF
TRBJ2-6 | . | few | TRBV25-1 | TGTGCCAGCAGGGCCCCCGGGTCCGGGGCCAACGTCCTGACTTTC | CASRAPGSGANVLTF
TRBJ1-5 | . | . | TRBV4-3 | TGCGCCAGCAGCCAAGATCTAGGTAGCAATCAGCCCCAGAATTTT | CASSQDLGSNQPQNF
TRBJ2-3 | . | . | TRBV5-1 | TGCGCCAGCAGCGCCCCCTGGGGGGGGGCAACAGATACGCAGTATTTT | CASSAPWGGATDTQYF
TRBJ1-3 | TRBD1 | . | TRBV4-3 | TGCGCCAGCAGCCAAATAGGACAGGGGGACACCATATATTTT | CASSQIGQGDTIYF
TRBJ1-5 | TRBD1 | few | TRBV19 | TGTGCCAGTAGTTCAACAGGGGGCTATTTCAATCAGCCCCAGCATTTT | CASSSTGGYFNQPQHF
TRBJ1-5 | . | . | TRBV21-1 | TGTGCCAGCAGCAACGGACACTATCATCAGCCCCAGCATTTT | CASSNGHYHQPQHF
TRBJ1-2 | . | few | TRBV5-6 | TGTGCCAGCAGCTTGACTGACTATGGCTACACCTTC | CASSLTDYGYTF
TRBJ2-7 | . | . | TRBV7-2 | TGTGCCAGCAGCTTAGGACGGGGACTTACCTACGAGCAGTACTTC | CASSLGRGLTYEQYF
TRBJ2-7 | TRBD1 | . | TRBV7-2 | TGTGCCAGCACCCCGACAGGGGGCTCCTACGAGCAGTACTTC | CASTPTGGSYEQYF
TRBJ1-1 | . | . | TRBV7-9 | TGTGCCAGCAGCTTAAGCGTAGACACTGAAGCTTTCTTT | CASSLSVDTEAFF
TRBJ1-6 | TRBD1 | few | TRBV27 | TGTGCCAGCTCCCTCCGCGAGGGACAGGGACGGGCTTCACCCCTCCACTTT | CASSLREGQGRASPLHF
TRBJ2-7 | . | few | TRBV15 | TGTGCCACCAGCAGATGGACAGCCCCGACACAAGAGCAGTACTTC | CATSRWTAPTQEQYF
TRBJ2-7 | TRBD1 | . | TRBV13 | TGTGCCAGCAGCTCGACAGGGTATGGCGAGCAGTACTTC | CASSSTGYGEQYF
TRBJ1-2 | . | . | TRBV11-2 | TGTGCCAGCAGCCCCGACAGGTTGAATGGCTACACCTTC | CASSPDRLNGYTF
TRBJ2-5 | . | . | TRBV5-1 | TGCGCCAGCAGCCTCGGACAGATACAAGGGGAGACCCAGTACTTC | CASSLGQIQGETQYF
TRBJ2-3 | . | few | TRBV27 | TGTGCCAGCAGTCTACGGCCGGGATCGCAGTATTTT | CASSLRPGSQYF
TRBJ2-5 | . | few | TRBV7-3 | TGTGCCAGCAGCTTCTTTGGGGCCCAAGAGACCCAGTACTTC | CASSFFGAQETQYF
TRBJ2-7 | TRBD1 | few | TRBV30 | TGTGCCTGGAGCGGTGAGACAGGGGGAAGCTACGAGCAGTACTTC | CAWSGETGGSYEQYF
TRBJ2-5 | TRBD2 | few | TRBV9 | TGTGCCAGCAGCCCTCAGACTAGCGGGAGAGGGCGGGAGACCCAGTACTTC | CASSPQTSGRGRETQYF
TRBJ1-5 | TRBD1 | . | TRBV4-1 | TGCGCCAGCAGCCAAGACCCCGGACAGGGTAAGGGTGTCGGCAATCAGCCCCAGCATTTT | CASSQDPGQGKGVGNQPQHF
TRBJ1-5 | . | . | TRBV27 | TGTGCCAGCAGTTTCCGTGGGGGCAAGGGGTATAGCAATCAGCCCCAGCATTTT | CASSFRGGKGYSNQPQHF
TRBJ1-5 | . | few | TRBV5-4 | TGTGCCAGCAGTCAAACAGGGAGCGGAAGCAATCAGCCCCAGCATTTT | CASSQTGSGSNQPQHF
TRBJ2-3 | TRBD2 | few | TRBV5-1 | TGCGCCAGCAGCATTGGACTAGCGGGGGGGCGGATAGATACGCAGTATTTT | CASSIGLAGGRIDTQYF